These T cell receptor beta chains were read from a single sample in a study of blood T cell repertoires in COVID-19. The protocol was immunoSEQ multiplex PCR, while the TCRdb copy is restricted to in-frame clones and leaves out a portion. The data contain 300,000 to 350,000 clones, roughly 90% of them singletons. Sequencing was performed on peripheral blood. Every receptor here comes from a man younger than 35 with active or convalescent COVID-19. Both conserved end residues are trimmed from each CDR3. Rows give clone size only sometimes, using once, few, many, or a class for an expanded clone.

V	size	J	CDR3
TRBV2	NA	TRBJ2-1	ASSSRESVSYNEQF
TRBV27	NA	TRBJ2-2	ASRGLRGTGELF
TRBV6-5	NA	TRBJ1-2	AGTVGTGVEYGYT
TRBV5-4	NA	TRBJ2-5	ASSLDRSSEETQY
TRBV4-1	NA	TRBJ1-2	ASSQEGTGGYYGYT
TRBV7-9	NA	TRBJ2-5	ASSGGTLKETQY
TRBV10-1	NA	TRBJ1-6	ASSYDGNNSPLH
TRBV5-1	NA	TRBJ2-2	ASSLTVGIRTTGELF
TRBV27	once	TRBJ1-6	ASSPKRSYNSPLH
TRBV28	NA	TRBJ1-6	ASRGNQGSLH
TRBV6-5	NA	TRBJ2-1	ASSSGGGALYNEQF
TRBV7-8	NA	TRBJ2-1	ASSFQGDSYNEQF
TRBV11-2	NA	TRBJ1-2	ASSADSNYGYT
TRBV13	once	TRBJ2-3	ASSVDRGGADTQY
TRBV4-1	NA	TRBJ2-7	ASSPAGTRPESSYEQY
TRBV5-1	NA	TRBJ2-7	ASSFITSGSYEQY